This T cell receptor (beta chain) came from a study of T cells in Graves' hyperthyroidism and ophthalmopathy. This clonotype was seen repeatedly, ten times or more. Germline V gene lookup returns CDR1 LNHDA and CDR2 SQIVND (reference sequence). Unmatched junction bases numbered 6, after V lost 6 bases and J lost 2 bases. The CDR3 covers 14 residues. RNA transcripts provided the source from which TCR beta CDR3 regions were amplified. The HTBI set primed first-round TCR CDR3 RT-PCR. MiXCR was run by TCRdb on the multiplex PCR reads, yielding one entry per CDR3 protein. This table has almost 50,000 distinct CDR3 sequences, less than 65% appearing once.

The chain has TRBV19 and TRBJ2-7; 8 bases map to TRBD2. This sequence originates from a man younger than 35 with Graves' hyperthyroidism. Source material: peripheral blood or thyroid tissue (not recorded which). The CDR3: CASRSSGTAYEQYF. The CDR3 bases are TGTGCCAGTAGAAGTAGCGGGACCGCCTACGAGCAGTACTTC.